The sequence of this T cell receptor beta chain was determined in a study of early T cells in non-severe SARS-CoV-2 infection. Study-wide context: Bulk RNA from unsorted whole blood was sequenced; chains were unpaired.

V was trimmed by 3 bases and J by 5 bases, leaving 11 bases between them. There are 14 residues in the CDR3. Germline V lookup: CDR1 KGHDR, CDR2 SFDVKD. This clonotype has a count of ten or more. cDNA molecules, individually, were tagged with unique molecular identifiers. Each CDR3 protein is one row after TCRdb ran MiXCR on the 5' RACE reads. Of under 80,000 distinct CDR3 sequences detected, 11% appear once; the ten largest clones hold about 4.1%. V and J are TRBV24-1 and TRBJ2-3; D is ambiguous. Sequenced sample: whole blood. The origin of this receptor is an adult who was a healthcare worker with PCR-confirmed SARS-CoV-2 infection or an uninfected control (not recorded which). The CDR3 bases are TGTGCCACCAGTGATCGCCAAGTAGGAGATACGCAGTATTTT. Encoded protein: CATSDRQVGDTQYF.